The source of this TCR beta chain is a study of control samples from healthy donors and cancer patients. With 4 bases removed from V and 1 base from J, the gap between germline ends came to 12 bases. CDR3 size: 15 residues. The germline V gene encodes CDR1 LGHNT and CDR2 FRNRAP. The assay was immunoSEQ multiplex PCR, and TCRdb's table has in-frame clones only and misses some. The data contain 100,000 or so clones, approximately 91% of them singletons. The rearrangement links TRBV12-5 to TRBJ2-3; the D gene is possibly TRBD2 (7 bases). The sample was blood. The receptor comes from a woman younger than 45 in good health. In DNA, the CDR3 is TGTGCTAGTGGTTGGGGGGGGCCGGGCACAGATACGCAGTATTTT. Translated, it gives CASGWGGPGTDTQYF. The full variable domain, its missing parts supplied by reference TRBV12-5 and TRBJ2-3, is DARVTQTPRHKVTEMGQEVTMRCQPILGHNTVFWYRQTMMQGLELLAYFRNRAPLDDSGMPKDRFSAEMPDATLATLKIQPSEPRDSAVYFCASGWGGPGTDTQYFGPGTRLTVL.